What follows are 4 T cell receptor beta chains derived from one specimen sequenced in a study of Graves' ophthalmopathy and Graves' hyperthyroidism. Investigators amplified TCR beta CDR3 regions from RNA transcripts. An initial RT-PCR round employing HTBI primers preceded a second-round multiplex PCR. MiXCR, run by TCRdb on the multiplex PCR reads, gives a single entry per CDR3 protein. Here the sample spans over a million distinct CDR3 sequences, 35% to 40% being singletons. Sequenced: peripheral blood or thyroid tissue (not recorded which). The receptors stem from an adult man with Graves' hyperthyroidism.

This sequence joins TRBV6-5 and TRBJ1-5, with 8 bases that match TRBD1. The ends lost 2 bases at V and 8 bases at J; junction bases unmatched: 14. Germline CDR1 MNHEY, CDR2 SVGAGI. The CDR3 runs to 17 residues. The CDR3 coding sequence is TGTGCCAGCAGTTACCCGTACGGCAGGGGGCCAAATGAGCCCCAGCATTTT. Protein product: CASSYPYGRGPNEPQHF.

This clonotype was picked up one time. The chain joins TRBV29-1 to TRBJ2-7; TRBD2 aligns across 7 bases. Germline trimming cut 3 bases from V and 4 bases from J; bases unmatched to any gene: 12. The CDR3 loop spans 15 amino acids. Germline V gives CDR1 SQVTM, CDR2 ANQGSEA. The CDR3 DNA reads as TGCAGCGTTGAGGGGGTTGCGGGGAGGGGATACGAGCAGTACTTC. This sequence encodes CSVEGVAGRGYEQYF.

In its sample, this clonotype was seen a few times. This chain connects TRBV7-3 to TRBJ1-1, with D unclear. Trimming removed 2 bases from V and 0 bases from J, with 13 bases in between. Germline values: CDR1 SGHTA, CDR2 FQGTGA. This CDR3 is 16 amino acids long. CDR3 loop: CASSLGRPELNTEAFF. The CDR3 coding sequence is TGTGCCAGCAGCTTAGGCCGGCCAGAACTGAACACTGAAGCTTTCTTT.

This clonotype was picked up a small number of times. CDR3 coding DNA: TGTGCCAGCAGCCTTCCGACCGTCACAGATACGTCGTATTTT. Its translation: CASSLPTVTDTSYF. The chain links TRBV7-8 to TRBJ2-3; D is uncertain. The CDR3 consists of 14 residues. Germline values: CDR1 SGHVS, CDR2 FQNEAQ. The V and J ends lost 5 bases and 14 bases respectively, with 23 bases between them.